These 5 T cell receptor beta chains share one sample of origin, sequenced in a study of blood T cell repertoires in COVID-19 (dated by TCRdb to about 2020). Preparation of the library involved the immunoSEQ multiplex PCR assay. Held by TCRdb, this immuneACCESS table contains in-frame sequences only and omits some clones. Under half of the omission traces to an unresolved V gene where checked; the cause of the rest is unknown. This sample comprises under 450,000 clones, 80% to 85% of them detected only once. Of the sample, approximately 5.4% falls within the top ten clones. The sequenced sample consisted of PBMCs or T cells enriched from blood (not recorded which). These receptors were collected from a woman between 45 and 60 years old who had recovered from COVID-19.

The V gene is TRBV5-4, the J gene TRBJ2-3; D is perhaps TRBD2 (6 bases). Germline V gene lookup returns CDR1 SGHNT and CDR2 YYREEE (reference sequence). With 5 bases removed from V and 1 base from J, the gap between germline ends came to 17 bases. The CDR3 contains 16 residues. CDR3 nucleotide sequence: TGTGCCAGCAGTCAACCACCGGGACTTGGCACAGATACGCAGTATTTT. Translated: CASSQPPGLGTDTQYF.

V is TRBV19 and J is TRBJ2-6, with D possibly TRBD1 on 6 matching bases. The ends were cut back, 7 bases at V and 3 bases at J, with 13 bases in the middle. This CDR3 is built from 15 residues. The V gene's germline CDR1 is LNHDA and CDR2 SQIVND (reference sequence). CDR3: CASIPGVGGANVLTF. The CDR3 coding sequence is TGTGCCAGTATCCCAGGGGTTGGTGGGGCCAACGTCCTGACTTTC.

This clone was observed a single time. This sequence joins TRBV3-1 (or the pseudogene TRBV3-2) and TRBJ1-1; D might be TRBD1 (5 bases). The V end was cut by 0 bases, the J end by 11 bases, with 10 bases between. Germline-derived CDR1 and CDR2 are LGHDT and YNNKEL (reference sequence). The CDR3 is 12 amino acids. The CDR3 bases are TGTGCCAGCAGCCAAGACGGCAGGGTGGCTTTCTTT. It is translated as CASSQDGRVAFF.

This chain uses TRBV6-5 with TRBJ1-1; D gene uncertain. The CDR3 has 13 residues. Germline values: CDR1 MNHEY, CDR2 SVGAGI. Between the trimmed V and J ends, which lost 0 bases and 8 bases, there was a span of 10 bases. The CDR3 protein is CASSYSPGLEAFF. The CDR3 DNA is TGTGCCAGCAGTTACTCCCCAGGACTGGAAGCTTTCTTT.

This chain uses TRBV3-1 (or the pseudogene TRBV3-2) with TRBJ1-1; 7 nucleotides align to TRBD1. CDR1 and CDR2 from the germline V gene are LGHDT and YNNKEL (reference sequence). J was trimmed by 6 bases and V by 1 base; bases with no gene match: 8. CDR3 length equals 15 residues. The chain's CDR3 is CASSQGTSRGSEAFF. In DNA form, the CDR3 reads TGTGCCAGCAGCCAAGGAACAAGCAGGGGGTCTGAAGCTTTCTTT.